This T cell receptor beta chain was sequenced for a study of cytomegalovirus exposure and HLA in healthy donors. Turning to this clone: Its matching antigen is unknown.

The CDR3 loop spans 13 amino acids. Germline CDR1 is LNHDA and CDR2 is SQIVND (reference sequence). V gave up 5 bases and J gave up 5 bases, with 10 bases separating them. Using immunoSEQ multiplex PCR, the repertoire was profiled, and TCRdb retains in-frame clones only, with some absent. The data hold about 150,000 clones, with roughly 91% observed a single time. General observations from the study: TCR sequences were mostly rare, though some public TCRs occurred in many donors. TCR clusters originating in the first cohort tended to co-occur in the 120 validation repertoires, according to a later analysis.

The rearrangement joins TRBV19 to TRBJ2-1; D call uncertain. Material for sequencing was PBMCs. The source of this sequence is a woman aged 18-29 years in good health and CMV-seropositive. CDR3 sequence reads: CASSARLNNEQFF. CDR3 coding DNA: TGTGCCAGTAGTGCCAGACTGAACAATGAGCAGTTCTTC.